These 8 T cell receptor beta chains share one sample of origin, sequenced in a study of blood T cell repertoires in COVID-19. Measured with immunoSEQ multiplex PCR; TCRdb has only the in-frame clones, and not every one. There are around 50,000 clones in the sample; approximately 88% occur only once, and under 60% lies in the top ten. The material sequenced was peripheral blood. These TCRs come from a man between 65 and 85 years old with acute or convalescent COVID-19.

The CDR3 here is CASSSTPGTGVGNEQFF. CDR3 nucleotides: TGTGCCAGCAGCTCGACTCCCGGGACAGGGGTCGGGAATGAGCAGTTCTTC. J is TRBJ2-1 and V is TRBV7-2, with 10 positions matching TRBD1. CDR3 length: 17 amino acids. Trimming took 4 bases from V and 7 from J; bases not matched to a gene: 13. Germline V gives CDR1 SGHTA, CDR2 FQGNSA.

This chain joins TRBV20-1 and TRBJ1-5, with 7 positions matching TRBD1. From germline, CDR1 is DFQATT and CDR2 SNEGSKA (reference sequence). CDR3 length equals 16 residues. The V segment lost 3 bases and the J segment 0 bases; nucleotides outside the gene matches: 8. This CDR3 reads CSASRPGQSSNQPQHF. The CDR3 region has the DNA TGCAGTGCTAGTCGTCCGGGACAGAGTAGCAATCAGCCCCAGCATTTT.

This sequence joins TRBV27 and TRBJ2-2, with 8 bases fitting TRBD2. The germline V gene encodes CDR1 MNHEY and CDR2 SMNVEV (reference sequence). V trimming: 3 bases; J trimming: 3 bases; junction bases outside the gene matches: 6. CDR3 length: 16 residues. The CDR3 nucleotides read TGTGCCAGCAGTTTGTTAGCGGGATCAGACACCGGGGAGCTGTTTTTT. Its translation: CASSLLAGSDTGELFF.

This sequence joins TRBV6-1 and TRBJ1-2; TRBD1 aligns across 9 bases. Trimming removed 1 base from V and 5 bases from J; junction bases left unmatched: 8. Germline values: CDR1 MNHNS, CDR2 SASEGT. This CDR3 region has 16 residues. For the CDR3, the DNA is TGTGCCAGCAGTGAAGTCTCGCTAGACAGGGGGTATGGCTACACCTTC. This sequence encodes CASSEVSLDRGYGYTF.

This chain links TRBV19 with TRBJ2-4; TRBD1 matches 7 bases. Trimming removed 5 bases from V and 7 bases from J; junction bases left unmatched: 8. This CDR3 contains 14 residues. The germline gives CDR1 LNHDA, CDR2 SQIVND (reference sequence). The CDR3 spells CASSPRQGFNIQYF. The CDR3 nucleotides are TGTGCCAGTAGTCCCCGACAGGGTTTCAACATTCAGTACTTC. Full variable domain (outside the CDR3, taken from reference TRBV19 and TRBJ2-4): DGGITQSPKYLFRKEGQNVTLSCEQNLNHDAMYWYRQDPGQGLRLIYYSQIVNDFQKGDIAEGYSVSREKKESFPLTVTSAQKNPTAFYLCASSPRQGFNIQYFGAGTRLSVL.

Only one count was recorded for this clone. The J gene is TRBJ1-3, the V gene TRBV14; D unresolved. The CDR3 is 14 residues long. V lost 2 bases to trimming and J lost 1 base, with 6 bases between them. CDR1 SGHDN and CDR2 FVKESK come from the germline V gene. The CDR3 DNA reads TGTGCCAGCAGCCAACACAGTTCTGGAAACACCATATATTTT. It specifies CASSQHSSGNTIYF. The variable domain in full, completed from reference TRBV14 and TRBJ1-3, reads EAGVTQFPSHSVIEKGQTVTLRCDPISGHDNLYWYRRVMGKEIKFLLHFVKESKQDESGMPNNRFLAERTGGTYSTLKVQPAELEDSGVYFCASSQHSSGNTIYFGEGSWLTVV.

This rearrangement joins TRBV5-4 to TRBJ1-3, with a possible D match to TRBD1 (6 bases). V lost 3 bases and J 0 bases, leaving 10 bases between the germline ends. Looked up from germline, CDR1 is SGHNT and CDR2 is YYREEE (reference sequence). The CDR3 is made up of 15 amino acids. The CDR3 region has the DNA TGTGCCAGCAGCTACGCAGGGGACTCTGGAAACACCATATATTTT. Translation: CASSYAGDSGNTIYF. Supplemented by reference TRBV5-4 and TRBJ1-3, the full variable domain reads ETGVTQSPTHLIKTRGQQVTLRCSSQSGHNTVSWYQQALGQGPQFIFQYYREEENGRGNFPPRFSGLQFPNYSSELNVNALELDDSALYLCASSYAGDSGNTIYFGEGSWLTVV.

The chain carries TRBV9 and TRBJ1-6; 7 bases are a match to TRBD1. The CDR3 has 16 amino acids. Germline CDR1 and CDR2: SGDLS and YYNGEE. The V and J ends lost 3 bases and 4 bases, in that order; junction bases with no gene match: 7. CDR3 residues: CASSATGTSYNSPLHF. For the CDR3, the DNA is TGTGCCAGCAGCGCGACAGGGACCAGTTATAATTCACCCCTCCACTTT.